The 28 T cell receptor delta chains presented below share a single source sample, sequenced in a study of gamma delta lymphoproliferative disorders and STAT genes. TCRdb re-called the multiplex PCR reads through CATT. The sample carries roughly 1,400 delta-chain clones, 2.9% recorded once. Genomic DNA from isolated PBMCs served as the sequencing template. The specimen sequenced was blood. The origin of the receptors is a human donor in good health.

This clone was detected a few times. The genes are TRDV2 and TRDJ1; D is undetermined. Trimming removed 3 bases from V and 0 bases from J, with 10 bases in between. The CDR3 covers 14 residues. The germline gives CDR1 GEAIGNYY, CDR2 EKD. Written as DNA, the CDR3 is TGTGCCTGTGACCCTATTACCAACACCGATAAACTCATCTTT. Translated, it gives CACDPITNTDKLIF.

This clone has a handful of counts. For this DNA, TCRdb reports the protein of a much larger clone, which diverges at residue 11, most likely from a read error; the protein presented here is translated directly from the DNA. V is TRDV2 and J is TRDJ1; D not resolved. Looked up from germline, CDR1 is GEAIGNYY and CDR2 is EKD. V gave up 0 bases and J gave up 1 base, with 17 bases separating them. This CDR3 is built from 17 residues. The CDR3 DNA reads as TGTGCCTGTGACACCGTCACCGTACTACAGTGCACCGATAAACTCATCTTT. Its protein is CACDTVTVLQCTDKLIF.

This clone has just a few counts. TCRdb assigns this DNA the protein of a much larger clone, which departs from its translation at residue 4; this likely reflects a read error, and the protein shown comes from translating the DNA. As DNA, the CDR3 is TGTGCCTTCTGTATTCCTTCGTGGGGGATACGCTTCGACACCGATAAACTCATCTTT. Translating gives CAFCIPSWGIRFDTDKLIF. This chain links TRDV3 with TRDJ1; 11 bases match TRDD3. This CDR3 is built from 19 residues. In germline, CDR1 is TVYSNPD, CDR2 GDNSRS (reference sequence). Trimming took 3 bases from V and 0 from J; bases not matched to a gene: 18.

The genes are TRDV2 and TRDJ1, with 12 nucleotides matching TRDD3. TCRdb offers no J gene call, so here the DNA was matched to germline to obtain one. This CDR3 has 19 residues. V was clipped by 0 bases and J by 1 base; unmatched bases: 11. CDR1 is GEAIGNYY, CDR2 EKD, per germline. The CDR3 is CACDTERLGDTRVTDKLIF. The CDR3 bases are TGTGCCTGTGACACCGAAAGACTGGGGGATACAAGGGTCACCGATAAACTCATCTTT.

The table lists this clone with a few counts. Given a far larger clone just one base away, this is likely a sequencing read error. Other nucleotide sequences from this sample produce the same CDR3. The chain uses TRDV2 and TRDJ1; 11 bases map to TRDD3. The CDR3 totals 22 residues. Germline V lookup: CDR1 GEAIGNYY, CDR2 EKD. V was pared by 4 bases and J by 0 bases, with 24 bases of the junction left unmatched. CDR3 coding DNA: TGTGCCTGTGAGCCCCTCCTGCTGGGGGATACACCCGACCACTCGTACACCGATAAACTCATCTTT. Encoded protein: CACEPLLLGDTPDHSYTDKLIF.

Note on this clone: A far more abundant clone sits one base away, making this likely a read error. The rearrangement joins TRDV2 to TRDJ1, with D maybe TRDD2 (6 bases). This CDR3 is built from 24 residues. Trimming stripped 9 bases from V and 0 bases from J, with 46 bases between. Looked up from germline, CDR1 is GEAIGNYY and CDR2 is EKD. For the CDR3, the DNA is TGTGCCCGTGTCCTGCTTCCTGACCCTAACCCTAATCAAGGGTCTCGTCAGTACACCGATAAACTCATCTTT. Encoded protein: CARVLLPDPNPNQGSRQYTDKLIF.

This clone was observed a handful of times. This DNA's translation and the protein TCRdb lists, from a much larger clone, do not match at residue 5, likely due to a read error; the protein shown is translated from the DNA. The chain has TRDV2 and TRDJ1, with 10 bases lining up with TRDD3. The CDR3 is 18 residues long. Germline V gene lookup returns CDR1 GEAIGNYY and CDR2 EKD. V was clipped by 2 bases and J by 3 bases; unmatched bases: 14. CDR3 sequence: CACDIGRWGIGRADKLIF. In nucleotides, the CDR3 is TGTGCCTGTGACATCGGACGCTGGGGGATAGGCCGGGCCGATAAACTCATCTTT.

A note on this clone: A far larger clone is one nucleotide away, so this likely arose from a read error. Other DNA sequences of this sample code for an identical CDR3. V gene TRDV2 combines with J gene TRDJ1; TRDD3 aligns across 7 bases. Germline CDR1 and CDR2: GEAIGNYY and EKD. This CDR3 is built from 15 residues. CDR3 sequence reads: CACDTVLGYPDKLIF. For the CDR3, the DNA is TGTGCCTGTGACACCGTACTGGGATACCCTGATAAACTCATCTTC.

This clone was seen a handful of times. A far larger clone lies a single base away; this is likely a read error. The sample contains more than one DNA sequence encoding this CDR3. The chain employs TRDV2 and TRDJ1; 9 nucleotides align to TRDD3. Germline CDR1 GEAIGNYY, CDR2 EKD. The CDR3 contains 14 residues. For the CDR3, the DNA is TGTGCCTGCGACAGACTGGGGGAGGTCGATAAACTCATCTTT. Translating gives CACDRLGEVDKLIF.

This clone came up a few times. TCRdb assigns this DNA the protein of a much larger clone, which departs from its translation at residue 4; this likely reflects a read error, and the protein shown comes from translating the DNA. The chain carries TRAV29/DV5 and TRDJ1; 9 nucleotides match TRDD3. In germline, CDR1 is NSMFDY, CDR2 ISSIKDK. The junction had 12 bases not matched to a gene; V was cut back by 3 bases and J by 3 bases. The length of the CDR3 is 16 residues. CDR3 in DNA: TGTGCAGCAATCCTACGCGGGGGATACTTTGCCGATAAACTCATCTTT. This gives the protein CAAILRGGYFADKLIF. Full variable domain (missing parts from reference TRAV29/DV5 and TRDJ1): DQQVKQNSPSLSVQEGRISILNCDYTNSMFDYFLWYKKYPAEGPTFLISISSIKDKNEDGRFTVFLNKSAKHLSLHIVPSQPGDSAVYFCAAILRGGYFADKLIFGKGTRVTVEP.

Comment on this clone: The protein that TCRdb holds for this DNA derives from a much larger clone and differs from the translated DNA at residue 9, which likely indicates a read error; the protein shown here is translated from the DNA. The CDR3 here is CAYRSAEVRVLTDKLIF. The DNA for the CDR3 is TGTGCTTATAGGAGCGCGGAAGTCAGGGTCCTCACCGATAAACTCATCTTT. The rearrangement links TRAV38-2/DV8 to TRDJ1, with unresolved D. Germline V lookup: CDR1 TSESDYY, CDR2 QEAYKQQN. The CDR3 sequence is 17 residues long. V shed 0 bases and J shed 1 base, with 16 bases lying between them.

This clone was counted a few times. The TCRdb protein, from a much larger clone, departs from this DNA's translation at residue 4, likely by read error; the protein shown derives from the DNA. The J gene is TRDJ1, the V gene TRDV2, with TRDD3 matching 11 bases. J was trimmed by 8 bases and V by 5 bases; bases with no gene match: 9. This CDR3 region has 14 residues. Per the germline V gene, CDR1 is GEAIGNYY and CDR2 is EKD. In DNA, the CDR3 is TGTGCCTGTGGCGGACTGGGGGATAAAGGAAAACTCATCTTT. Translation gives CACGGLGDKGKLIF.

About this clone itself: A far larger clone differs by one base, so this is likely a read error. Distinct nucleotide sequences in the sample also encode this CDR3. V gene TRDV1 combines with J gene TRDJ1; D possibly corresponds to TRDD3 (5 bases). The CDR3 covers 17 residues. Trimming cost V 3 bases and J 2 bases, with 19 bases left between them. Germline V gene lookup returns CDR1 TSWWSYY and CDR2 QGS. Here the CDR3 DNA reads TGTGCTCTTGGGGATCCTCTCCGGTGGGGTAGTACCGATAAACTCATCTTT. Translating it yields CALGDPLRWGSTDKLIF.

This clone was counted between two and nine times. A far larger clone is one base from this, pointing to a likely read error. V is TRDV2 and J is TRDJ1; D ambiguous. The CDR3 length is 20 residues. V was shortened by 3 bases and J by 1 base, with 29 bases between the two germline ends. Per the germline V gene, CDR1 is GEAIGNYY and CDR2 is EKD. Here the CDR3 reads CACDVHCPIVGAHRTDKLIF. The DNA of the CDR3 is TGTGCCTGTGACGTCCATTGCCCGATCGTAGGGGCCCACCGCACCGATAAACTCATCTTT.

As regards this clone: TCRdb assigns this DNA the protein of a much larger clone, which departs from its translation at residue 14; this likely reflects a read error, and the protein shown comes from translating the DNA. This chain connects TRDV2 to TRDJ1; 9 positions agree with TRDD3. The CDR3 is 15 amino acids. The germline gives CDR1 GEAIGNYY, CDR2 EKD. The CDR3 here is CACLLGEFYTDKLTF. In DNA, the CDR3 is TGTGCCTGTTTACTGGGGGAGTTTTACACCGATAAACTCACCTTT.

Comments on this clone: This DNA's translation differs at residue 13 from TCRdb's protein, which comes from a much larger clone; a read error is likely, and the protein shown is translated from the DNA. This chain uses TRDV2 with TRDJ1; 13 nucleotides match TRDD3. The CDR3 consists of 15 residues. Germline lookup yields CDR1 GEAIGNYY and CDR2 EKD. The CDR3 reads CACDYTGGYGDKPIF. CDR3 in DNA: TGTGCCTGTGACTATACTGGGGGATACGGGGATAAACCCATCTTT.

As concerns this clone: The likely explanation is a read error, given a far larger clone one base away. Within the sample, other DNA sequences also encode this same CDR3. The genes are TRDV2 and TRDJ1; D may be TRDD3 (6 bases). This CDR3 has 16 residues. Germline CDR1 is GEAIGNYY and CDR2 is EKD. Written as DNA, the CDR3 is TGTGCCTGTGACGCCTTGACGGGGGGAGACACCGATAAGCTCATCTTT. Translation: CACDALTGGDTDKLIF.

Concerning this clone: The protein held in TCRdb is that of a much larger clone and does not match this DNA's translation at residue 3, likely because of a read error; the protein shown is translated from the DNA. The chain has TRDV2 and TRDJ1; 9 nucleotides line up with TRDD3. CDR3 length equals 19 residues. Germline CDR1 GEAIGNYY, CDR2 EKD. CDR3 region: CAWDTLLQTGGRYTDKLIF. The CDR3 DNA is TGTGCCTGGGACACCCTCCTCCAAACTGGGGGAAGGTACACCGATAAACTCATCTTT.

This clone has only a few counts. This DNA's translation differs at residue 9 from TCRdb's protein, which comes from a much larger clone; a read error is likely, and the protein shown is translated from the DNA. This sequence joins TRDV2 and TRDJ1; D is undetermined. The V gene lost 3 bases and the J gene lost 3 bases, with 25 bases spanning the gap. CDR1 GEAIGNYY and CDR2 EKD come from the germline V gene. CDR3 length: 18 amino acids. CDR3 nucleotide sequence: TGTGCCTGTGACCCCCTGTCGAGGCTTTTGGATGGCGCCGATAAACTCATCTTT. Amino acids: CACDPLSRLLDGADKLIF.

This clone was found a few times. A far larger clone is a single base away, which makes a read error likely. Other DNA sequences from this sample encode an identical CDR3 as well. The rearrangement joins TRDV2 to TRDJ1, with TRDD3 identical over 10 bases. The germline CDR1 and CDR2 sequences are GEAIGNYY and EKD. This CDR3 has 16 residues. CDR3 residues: CACDPLGDLSTDKLIF. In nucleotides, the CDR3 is TGTGCCTGTGATCCACTGGGGGATTTGTCGACCGATAAACTTATCTTT.

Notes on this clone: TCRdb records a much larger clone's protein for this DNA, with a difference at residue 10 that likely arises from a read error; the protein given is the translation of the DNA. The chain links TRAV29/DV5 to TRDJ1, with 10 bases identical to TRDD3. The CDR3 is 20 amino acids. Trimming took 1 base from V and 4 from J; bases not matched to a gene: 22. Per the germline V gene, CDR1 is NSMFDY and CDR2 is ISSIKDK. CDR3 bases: TGTGCAGCAAGCCGGGCAGGGGGATACCGTGGGGGGATACGAGGCGATAAACTCATCTTT. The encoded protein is CAASRAGGYRGGIRGDKLIF.

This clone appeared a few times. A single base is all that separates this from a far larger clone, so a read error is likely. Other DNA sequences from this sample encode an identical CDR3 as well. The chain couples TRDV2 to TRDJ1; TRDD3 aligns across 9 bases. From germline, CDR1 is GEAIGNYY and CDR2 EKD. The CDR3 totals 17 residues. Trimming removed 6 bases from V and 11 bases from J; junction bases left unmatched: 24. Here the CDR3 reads CACLVGGIPDVCFSLIF. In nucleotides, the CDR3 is TGTGCCTGTCTCGTAGGGGGGATACCAGATGTATGTTTTAGCCTCATCTTT.

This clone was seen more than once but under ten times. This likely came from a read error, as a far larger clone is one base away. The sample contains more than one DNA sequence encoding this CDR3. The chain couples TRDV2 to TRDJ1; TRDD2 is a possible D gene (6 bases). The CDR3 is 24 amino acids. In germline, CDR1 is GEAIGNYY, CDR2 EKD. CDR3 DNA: TGTGCCTGTGTCCTGCTTCCTGACCCTAACCCTAATCAAGGGTCTCGTCAGTACACCGACAAACTCATCTTT. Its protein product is CACVLLPDPNPNQGSRQYTDKLIF.

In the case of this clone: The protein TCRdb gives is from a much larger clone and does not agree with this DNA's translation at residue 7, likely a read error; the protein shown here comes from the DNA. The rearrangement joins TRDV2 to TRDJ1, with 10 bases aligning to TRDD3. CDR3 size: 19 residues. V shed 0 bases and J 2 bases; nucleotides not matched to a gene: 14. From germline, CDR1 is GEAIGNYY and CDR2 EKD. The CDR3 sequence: CACDTVRGDTRKETDKLIF. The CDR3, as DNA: TGTGCCTGTGACACCGTTAGGGGGGATACGCGTAAGGAGACCGATAAACTCATCTTT.

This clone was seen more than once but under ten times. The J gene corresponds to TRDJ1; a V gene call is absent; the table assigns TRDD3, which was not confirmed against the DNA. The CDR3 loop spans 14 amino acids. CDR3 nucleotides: TGTGCCTCCCTACGAGGGGATACTGTGGGTAAACTCATCTTT. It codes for CASLRGDTVGKLIF.

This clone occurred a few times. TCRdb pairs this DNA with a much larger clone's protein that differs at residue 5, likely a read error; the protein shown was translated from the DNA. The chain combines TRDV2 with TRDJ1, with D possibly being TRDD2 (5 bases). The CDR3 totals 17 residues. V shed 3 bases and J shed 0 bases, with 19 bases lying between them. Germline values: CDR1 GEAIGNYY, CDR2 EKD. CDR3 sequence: CACDAVGTLPNTDKLIF. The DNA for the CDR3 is TGTGCCTGTGACGCCGTAGGGACCCTACCAAACACCGATAAACTCATCTTT.

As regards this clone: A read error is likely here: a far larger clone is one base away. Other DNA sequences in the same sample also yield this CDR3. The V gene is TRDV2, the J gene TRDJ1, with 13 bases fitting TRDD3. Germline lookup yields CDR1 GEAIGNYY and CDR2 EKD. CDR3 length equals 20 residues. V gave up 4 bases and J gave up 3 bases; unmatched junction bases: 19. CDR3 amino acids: CACDAKRRYWGIRVADKLIF. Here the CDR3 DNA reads TGTGCCTGTGATGCCAAGCGGAGGTACTGGGGGATACGGGTGGCCGATAAACTCATCTTT.

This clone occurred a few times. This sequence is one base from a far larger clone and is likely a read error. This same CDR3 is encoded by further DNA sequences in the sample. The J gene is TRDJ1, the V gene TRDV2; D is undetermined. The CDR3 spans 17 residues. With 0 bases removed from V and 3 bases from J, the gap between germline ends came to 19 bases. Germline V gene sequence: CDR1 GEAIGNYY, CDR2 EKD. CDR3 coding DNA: TGTGCCTGTGACACCGTGAGCGCAGGGTCCAATTCCGATAAACTCATCTTT. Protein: CACDTVSAGSNSDKLIF.